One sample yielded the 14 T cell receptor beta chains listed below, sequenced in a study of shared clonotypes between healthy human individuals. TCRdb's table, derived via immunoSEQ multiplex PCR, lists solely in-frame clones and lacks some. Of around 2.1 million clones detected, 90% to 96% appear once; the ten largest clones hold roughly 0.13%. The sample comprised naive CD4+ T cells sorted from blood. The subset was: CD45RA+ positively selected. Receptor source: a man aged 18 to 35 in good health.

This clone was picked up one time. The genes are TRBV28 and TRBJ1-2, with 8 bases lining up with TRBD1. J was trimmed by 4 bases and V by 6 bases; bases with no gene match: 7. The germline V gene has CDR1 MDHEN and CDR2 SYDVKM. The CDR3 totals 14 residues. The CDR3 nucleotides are TGTGCCAGCAGGGACAGGGACCAGTTCTATGGCTACACCTTC. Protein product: CASRDRDQFYGYTF.

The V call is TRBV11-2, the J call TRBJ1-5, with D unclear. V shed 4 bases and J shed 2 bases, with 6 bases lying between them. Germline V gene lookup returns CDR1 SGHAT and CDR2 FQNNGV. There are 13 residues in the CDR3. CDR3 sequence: CASSSRGNQPQHF. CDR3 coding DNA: TGTGCCAGCAGCTCCCGGGGCAATCAGCCCCAGCATTTT.

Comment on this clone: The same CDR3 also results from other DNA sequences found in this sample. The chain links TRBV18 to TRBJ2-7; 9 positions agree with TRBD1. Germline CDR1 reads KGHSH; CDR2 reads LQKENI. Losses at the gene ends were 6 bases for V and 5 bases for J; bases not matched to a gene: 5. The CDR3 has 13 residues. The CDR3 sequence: CASSPDRGNEQYF. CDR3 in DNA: TGTGCCAGCTCGCCGGACAGGGGCAACGAGCAGTACTTC.

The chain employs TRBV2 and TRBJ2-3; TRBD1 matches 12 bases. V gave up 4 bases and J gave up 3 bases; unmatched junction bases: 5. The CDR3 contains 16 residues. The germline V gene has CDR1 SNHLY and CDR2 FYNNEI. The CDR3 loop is CASSARDRGLTDTQYF. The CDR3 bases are TGTGCCAGCAGTGCCCGGGACAGGGGGCTAACAGATACGCAGTATTTT.

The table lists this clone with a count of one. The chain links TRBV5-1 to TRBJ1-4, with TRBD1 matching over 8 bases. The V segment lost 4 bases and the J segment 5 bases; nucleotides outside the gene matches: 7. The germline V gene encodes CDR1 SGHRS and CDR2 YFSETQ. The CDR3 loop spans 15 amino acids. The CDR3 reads CASSLWTGQNEKLFF. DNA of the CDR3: TGCGCCAGCAGCCTATGGACAGGGCAGAATGAAAAACTGTTTTTT. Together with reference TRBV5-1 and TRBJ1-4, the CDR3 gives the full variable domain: KAGVTQTPRYLIKTRGQQVTLSCSPISGHRSVSWYQQTPGQGLQFLFEYFSETQRNKGNFPGRFSGRQFSNSRSEMNVSTLELGDSALYLCASSLWTGQNEKLFFGSGTQLSVL.

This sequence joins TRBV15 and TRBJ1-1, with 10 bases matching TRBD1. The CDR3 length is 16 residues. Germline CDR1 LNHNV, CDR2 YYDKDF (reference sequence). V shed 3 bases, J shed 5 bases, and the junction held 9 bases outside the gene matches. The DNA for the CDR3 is TGTGCCACCAGCAGGGCTATTGACAGGGGGCGGACTGAAGCTTTCTTT. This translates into CATSRAIDRGRTEAFF. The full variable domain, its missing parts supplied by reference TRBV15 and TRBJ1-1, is DAMVIQNPRYQVTQFGKPVTLSCSQTLNHNVMYWYQQKSSQAPKLLFHYYDKDFNNEADTPDNFQSRRPNTSFCFLDIRSPGLGDTAMYLCATSRAIDRGRTEAFFGQGTRLTVV.

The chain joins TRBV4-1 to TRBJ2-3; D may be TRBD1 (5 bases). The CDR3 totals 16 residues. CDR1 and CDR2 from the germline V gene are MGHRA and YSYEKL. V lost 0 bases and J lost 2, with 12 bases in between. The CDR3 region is CASSQEVGLSTDTQYF. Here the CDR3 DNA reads TGCGCCAGCAGCCAAGAAGTGGGGCTCTCCACAGATACGCAGTATTTT.

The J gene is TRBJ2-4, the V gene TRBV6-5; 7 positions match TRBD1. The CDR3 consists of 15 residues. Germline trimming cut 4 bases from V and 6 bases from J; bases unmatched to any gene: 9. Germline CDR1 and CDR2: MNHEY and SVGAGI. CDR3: CASSSYRQGGNIQYF. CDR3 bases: TGTGCCAGCAGTTCCTACCGACAGGGCGGAAACATTCAGTACTTC.

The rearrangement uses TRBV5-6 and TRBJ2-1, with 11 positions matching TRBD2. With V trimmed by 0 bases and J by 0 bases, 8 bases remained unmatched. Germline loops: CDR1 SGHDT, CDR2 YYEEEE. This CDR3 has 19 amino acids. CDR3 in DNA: TGTGCCAGCAGCTTGGAGCTTAGCGGGGGGGCCAGCTCCTACAATGAGCAGTTCTTC. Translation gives CASSLELSGGASSYNEQFF.

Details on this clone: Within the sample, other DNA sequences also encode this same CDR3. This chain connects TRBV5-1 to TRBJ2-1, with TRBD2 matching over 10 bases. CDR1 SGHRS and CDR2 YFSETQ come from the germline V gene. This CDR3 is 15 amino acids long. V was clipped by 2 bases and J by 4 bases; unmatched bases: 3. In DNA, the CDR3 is TGCGCCAGCAGCTTAAAACTAGCGGGGTACAATGAGCAGTTCTTC. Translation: CASSLKLAGYNEQFF.

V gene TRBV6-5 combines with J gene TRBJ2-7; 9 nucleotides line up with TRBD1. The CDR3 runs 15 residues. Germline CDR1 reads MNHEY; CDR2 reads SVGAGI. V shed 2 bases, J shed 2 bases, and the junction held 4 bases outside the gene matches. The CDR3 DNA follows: TGTGCCAGCAGTTACCGGGACAGGGACCCCTACGAGCAGTACTTC. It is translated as CASSYRDRDPYEQYF.

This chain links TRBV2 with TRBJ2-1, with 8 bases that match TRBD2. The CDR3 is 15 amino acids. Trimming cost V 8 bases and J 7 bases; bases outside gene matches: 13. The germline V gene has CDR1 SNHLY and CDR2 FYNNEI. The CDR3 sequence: CASQSPGTSWNEQFF. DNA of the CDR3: TGTGCCAGCCAAAGTCCCGGGACTAGTTGGAATGAGCAGTTCTTC.

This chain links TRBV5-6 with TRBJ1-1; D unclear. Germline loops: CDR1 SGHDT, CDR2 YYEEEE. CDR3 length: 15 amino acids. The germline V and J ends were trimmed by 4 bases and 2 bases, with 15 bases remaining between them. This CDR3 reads CASSLELGPNTEAFF. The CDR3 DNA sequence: TGTGCCAGCAGCCTGGAGTTAGGACCCAACACTGAAGCTTTCTTT.

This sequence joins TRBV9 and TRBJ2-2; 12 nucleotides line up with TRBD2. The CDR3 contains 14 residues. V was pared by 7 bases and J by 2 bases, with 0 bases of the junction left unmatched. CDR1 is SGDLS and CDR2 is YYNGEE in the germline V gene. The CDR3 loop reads CASGLAGNTGELFF. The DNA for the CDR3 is TGTGCCAGCGGACTAGCGGGAAACACCGGGGAGCTGTTTTTT.